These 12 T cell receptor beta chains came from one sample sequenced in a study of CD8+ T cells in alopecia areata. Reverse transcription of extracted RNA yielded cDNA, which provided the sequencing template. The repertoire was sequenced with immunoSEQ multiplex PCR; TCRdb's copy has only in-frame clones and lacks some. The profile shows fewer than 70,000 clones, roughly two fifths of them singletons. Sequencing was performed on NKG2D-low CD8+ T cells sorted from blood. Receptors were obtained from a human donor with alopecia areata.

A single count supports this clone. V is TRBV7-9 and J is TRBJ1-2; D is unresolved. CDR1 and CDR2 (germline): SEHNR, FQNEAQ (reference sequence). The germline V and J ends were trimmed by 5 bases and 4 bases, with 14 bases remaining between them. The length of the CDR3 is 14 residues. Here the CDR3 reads CASSPPWMIYGYTF. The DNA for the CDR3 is TGTGCCAGCAGCCCTCCTTGGATGATCTATGGCTACACCTTC.

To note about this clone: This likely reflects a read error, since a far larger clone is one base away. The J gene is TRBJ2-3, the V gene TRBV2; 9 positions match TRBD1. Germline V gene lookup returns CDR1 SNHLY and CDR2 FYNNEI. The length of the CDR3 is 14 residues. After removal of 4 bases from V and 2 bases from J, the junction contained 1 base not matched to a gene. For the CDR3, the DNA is TGTGCCAGCAGTGGGACAGGGGCCACAGATACGCAGTATTTT. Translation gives CASSGTGATDTQYF.

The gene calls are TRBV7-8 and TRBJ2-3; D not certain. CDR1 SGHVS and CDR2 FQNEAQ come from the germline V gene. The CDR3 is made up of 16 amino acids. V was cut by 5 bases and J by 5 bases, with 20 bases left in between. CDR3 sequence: CASSPNPTGWLDTQYF. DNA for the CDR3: TGTGCCAGCAGCCCTAACCCGACGGGTTGGCTAGATACGCAGTATTTT.

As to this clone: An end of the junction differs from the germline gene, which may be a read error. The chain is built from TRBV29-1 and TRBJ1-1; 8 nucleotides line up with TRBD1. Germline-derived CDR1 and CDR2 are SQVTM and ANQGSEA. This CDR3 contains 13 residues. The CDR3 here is CSVPRQGNAEAFF. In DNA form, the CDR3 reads TGCAGCGTTCCCCGACAGGGGAACGCTGAAGCTTTCTTT.

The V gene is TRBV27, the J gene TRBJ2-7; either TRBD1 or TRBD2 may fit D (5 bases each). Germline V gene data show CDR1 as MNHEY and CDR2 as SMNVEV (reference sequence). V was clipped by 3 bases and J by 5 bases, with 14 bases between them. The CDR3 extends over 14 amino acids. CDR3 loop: CASSFAVRGHEQYF. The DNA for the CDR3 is TGTGCCAGCAGTTTTGCGGTCCGGGGCCACGAGCAGTACTTC.

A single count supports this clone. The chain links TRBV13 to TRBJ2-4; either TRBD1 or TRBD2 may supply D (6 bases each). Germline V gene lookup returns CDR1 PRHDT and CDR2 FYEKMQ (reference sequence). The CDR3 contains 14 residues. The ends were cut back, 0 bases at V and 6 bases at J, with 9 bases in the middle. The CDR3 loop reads CASSLGGGLNIQYF. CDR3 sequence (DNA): TGTGCCAGCAGCTTAGGCGGGGGCCTAAACATTCAGTACTTC.

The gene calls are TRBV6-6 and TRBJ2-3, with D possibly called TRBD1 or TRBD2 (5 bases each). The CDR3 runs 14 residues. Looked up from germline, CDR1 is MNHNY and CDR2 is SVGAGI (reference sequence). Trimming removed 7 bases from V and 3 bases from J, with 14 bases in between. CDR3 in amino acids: CASTSWDETDTQYF. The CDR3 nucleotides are TGTGCCAGCACCTCGTGGGACGAGACAGATACGCAGTATTTT.

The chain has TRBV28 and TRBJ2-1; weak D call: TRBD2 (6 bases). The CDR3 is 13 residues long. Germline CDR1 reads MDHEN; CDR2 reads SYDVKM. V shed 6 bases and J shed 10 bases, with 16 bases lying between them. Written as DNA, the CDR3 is TGTGCCAGCAGCCCTGGGACTCCTAGGGAGCAGTTCTTC. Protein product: CASSPGTPREQFF. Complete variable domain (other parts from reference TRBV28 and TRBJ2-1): DVKVTQSSRYLVKRTGEKVFLECVQDMDHENMFWYRQDPGLGLRLIYFSYDVKMKEKGDIPEGYSVSREKKERFSLILESASTNQTSMYLCASSPGTPREQFFGPGTRLTVL.

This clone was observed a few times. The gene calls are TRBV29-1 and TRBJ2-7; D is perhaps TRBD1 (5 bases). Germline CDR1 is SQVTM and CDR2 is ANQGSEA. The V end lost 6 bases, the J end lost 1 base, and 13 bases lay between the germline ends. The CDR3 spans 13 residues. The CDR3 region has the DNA TGCAGCGTGGGTAGGACACTATCCTACGAGCAGTACTTC. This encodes CSVGRTLSYEQYF.

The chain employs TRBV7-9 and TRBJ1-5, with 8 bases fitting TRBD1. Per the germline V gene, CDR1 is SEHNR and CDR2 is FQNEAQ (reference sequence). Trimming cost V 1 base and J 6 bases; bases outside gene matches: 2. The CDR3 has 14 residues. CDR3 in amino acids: CASSLGQGSQPQHF. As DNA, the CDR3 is TGTGCCAGCAGCTTAGGACAGGGGAGTCAGCCCCAGCATTTT.

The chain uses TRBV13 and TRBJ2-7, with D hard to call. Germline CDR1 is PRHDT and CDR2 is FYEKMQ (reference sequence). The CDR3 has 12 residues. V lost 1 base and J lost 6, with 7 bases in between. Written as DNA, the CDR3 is TGTGCCAGCAGCTTAGTGGCCGCCGAGCAGTACTTC. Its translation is CASSLVAAEQYF.

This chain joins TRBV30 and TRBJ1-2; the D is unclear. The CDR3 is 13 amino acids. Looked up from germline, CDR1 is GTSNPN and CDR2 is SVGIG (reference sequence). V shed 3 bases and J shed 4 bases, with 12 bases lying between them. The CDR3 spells CAWSDLDTYGYTF. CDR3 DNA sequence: TGTGCCTGGAGCGACCTTGATACCTATGGCTACACCTTC.